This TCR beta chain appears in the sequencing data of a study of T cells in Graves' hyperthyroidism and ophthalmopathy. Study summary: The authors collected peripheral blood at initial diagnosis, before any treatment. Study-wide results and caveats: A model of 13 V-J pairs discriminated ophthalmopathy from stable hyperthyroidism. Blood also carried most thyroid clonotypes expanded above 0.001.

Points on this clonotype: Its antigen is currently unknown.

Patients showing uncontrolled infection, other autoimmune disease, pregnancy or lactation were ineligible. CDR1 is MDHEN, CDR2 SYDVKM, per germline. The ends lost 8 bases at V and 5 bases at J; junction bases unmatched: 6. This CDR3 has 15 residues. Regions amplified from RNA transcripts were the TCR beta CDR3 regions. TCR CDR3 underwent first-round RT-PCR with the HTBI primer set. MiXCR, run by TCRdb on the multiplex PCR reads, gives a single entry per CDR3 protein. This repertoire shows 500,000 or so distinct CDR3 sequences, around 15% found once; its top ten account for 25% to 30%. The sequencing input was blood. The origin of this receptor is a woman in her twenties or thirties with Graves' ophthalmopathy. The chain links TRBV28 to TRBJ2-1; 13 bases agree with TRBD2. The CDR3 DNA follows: TGTGCCAGCTTTGGGACTAGCGGGACCCACAATGAGCAGTTCTTC. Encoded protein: CASFGTSGTHNEQFF.